A single sample is the source of the 8 T cell receptor beta chains below, sequenced in a study of STAT5B mutations in CD4+ large granular lymphocyte leukemia. Assay: immunoSEQ multiplex PCR; the TCRdb copy retains only in-frame clones and omits some. The sample lists 48,000 or so clones; 60% to 75% were seen once. Material for sequencing was CD4+ T cells from blood buffy coats. These receptors all stem from a human donor in good health.

The chain joins TRBV29-1 to TRBJ1-1; the D is unclear. The germline V and J ends were trimmed by 1 base and 4 bases, with 10 bases remaining between them. The CDR3 is 13 residues long. Germline CDR1 reads SQVTM; CDR2 reads ANQGSEA. In DNA form, the CDR3 reads TGCAGCGTTGAAGGGGTAAAGGGCACTGAAGCTTTCTTT. Protein sequence: CSVEGVKGTEAFF.

A few counts support this clone. The rearrangement joins TRBV6-1 to TRBJ1-3; D uncertain. The germline V gene has CDR1 MNHNS and CDR2 SASEGT. V was cut by 8 bases and J by 4 bases, with 15 bases left in between. CDR3 size: 14 residues. CDR3 sequence: CASCPNPSGNTIYF. The CDR3 region has the DNA TGTGCCAGCTGTCCGAACCCCAGCGGAAACACCATATATTTT.

J is TRBJ1-3 and V is TRBV19; D is perhaps TRBD1 (5 bases). The CDR3 sequence is 16 residues long. CDR1 is LNHDA, CDR2 SQIVND, per germline (reference sequence). V lost 5 bases to trimming and J lost 2 bases, with 16 bases between them. The CDR3 loop is CASSLTPAGTGNTIYF. CDR3 coding DNA: TGTGCCAGTAGTCTTACACCCGCAGGGACTGGAAACACCATATATTTT. The full variable domain, rest sourced from reference TRBV19 and TRBJ1-3, is DGGITQSPKYLFRKEGQNVTLSCEQNLNHDAMYWYRQDPGQGLRLIYYSQIVNDFQKGDIAEGYSVSREKKESFPLTVTSAQKNPTAFYLCASSLTPAGTGNTIYFGEGSWLTVV.

The rearrangement links TRBV11-3 to TRBJ2-2, with TRBD1 as a possible D gene (5 bases). Germline CDR1 SGHNT, CDR2 YENEEA. This CDR3 has 16 residues. V was trimmed by 5 bases and J by 1 base, leaving 14 bases between them. The CDR3 region has the DNA TGTGCCAGCAGCCCCCATCCGACAGTGAACACCGGGGAGCTGTTTTTT. Translated: CASSPHPTVNTGELFF.

V and J are TRBV5-6 and TRBJ1-1; TRBD1 matches at 10 bases. This CDR3 comprises 14 residues. CDR1 is SGHDT, CDR2 YYEEEE, per germline. V dropped 4 bases and J dropped 4; count of bases not matched to a gene: 4. The CDR3 region is CASSLRTGGTEAFF. The CDR3 DNA follows: TGTGCCAGCAGCCTCAGGACAGGGGGCACTGAAGCTTTCTTT.

The V call is TRBV9, the J call TRBJ2-1; the D is unclear. Germline CDR1 and CDR2: SGDLS and YYNGEE. This CDR3 comprises 11 residues. The V and J ends lost 5 bases and 8 bases respectively, with 8 bases between them. For the CDR3, the DNA is TGTGCCAGCAGTAGTTGGGATGAGCAGTTCTTC. Amino acids: CASSSWDEQFF.

The J gene is TRBJ2-1, the V gene TRBV6-5, with D possibly TRBD1 on 6 matching bases. CDR3 length equals 12 residues. Germline loops: CDR1 MNHEY, CDR2 SVGAGI. Trimming cost V 7 bases and J 7 bases, with 11 bases left between them. CDR3 sequence: CASTSQGNEQFF. The CDR3, as DNA: TGTGCCAGCACCTCCCAGGGGAATGAGCAGTTCTTC.

This clone was detected a few times. This chain links TRBV5-6 with TRBJ1-2; TRBD1 aligns across 7 bases. Germline V gene data show CDR1 as SGHDT and CDR2 as YYEEEE. The CDR3 runs 15 residues. J was trimmed by 7 bases and V by 0 bases; bases with no gene match: 9. The CDR3 DNA follows: TGTGCCAGCAGCTTGGTTAGGGGGCGCTTCCCTGGCTACACCTTC. Its translation is CASSLVRGRFPGYTF.